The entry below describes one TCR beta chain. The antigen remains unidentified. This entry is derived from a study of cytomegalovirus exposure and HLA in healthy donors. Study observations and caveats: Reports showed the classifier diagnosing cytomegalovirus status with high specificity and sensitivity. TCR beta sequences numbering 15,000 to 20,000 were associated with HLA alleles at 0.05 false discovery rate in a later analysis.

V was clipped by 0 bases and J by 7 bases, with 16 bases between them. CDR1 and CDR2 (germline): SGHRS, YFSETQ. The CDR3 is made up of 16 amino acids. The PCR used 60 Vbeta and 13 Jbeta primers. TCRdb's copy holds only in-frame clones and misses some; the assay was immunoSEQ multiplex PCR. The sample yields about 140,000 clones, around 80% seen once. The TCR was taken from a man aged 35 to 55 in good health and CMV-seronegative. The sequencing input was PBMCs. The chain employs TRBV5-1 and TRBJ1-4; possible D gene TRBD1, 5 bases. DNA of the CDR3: TGCGCCAGCAGCTTGGAGGCAGGGATTGGGGCTGAAAAACTGTTTTTT. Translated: CASSLEAGIGAEKLFF.